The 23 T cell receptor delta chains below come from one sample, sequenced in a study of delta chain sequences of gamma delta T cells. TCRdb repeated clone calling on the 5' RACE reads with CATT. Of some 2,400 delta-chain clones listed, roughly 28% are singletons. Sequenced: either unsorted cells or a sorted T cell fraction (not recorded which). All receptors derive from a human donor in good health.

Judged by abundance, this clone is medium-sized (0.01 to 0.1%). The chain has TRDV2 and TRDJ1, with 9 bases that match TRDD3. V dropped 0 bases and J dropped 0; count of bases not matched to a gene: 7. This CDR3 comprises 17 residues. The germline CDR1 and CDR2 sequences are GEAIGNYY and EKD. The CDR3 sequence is CACDTLTGGPYTDKLIF. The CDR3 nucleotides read TGTGCCTGTGACACCCTTACTGGGGGACCCTACACCGATAAACTCATCTTT.

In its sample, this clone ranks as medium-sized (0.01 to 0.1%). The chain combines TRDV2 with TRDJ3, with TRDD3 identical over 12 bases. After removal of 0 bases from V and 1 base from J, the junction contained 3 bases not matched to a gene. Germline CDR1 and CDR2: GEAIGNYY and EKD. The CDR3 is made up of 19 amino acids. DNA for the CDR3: TGTGCCTGTGACACCGTACTGGGGGATACATCCTGGGACACCCGACAGATGTTTTTC. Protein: CACDTVLGDTSWDTRQMFF.

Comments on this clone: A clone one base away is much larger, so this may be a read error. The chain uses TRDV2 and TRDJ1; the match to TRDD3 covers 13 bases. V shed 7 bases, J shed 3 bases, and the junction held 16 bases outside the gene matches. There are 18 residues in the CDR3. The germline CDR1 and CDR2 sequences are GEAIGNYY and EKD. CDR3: CAWDAVLGDTGGADKLIF. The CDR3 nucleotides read TGTGCCTGGGACGCCGTACTGGGGGATACGGGGGGGGCCGATAAACTCATCTTT.

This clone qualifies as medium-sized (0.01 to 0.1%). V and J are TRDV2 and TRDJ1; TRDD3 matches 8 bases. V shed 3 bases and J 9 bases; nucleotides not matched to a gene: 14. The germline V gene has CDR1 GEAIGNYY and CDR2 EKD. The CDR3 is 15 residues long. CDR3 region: CACDVLRGDKTELIF. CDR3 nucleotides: TGTGCCTGTGACGTTTTAAGGGGGGATAAGACGGAACTCATCTTT.

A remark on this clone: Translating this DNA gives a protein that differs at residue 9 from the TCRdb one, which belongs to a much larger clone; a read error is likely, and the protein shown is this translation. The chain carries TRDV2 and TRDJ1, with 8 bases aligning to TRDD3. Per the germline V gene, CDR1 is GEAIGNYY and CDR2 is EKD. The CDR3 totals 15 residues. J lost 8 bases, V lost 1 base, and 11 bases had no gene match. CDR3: CACDTLGDSSGKLIF. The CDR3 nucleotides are TGTGCCTGTGACACGCTGGGGGACTCCTCCGGGAAACTCATCTTT.

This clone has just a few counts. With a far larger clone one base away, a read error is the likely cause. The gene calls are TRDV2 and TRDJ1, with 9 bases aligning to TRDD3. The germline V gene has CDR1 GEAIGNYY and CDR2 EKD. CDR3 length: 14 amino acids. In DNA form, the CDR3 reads TGTGCCTGTGACGTACTGGGGGACACCGATAAACACATCTTT. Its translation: CACDVLGDTDKHIF.

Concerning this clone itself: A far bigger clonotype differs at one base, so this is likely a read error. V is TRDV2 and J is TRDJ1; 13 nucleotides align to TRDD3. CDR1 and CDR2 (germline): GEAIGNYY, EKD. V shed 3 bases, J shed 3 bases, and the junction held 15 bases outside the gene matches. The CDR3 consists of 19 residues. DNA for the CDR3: TGTGCCTGTGACGATGTACTGGGGGATACGCATAAGTACCCCGATAAACTCATCTTT. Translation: CACDDVLGDTHKYPDKLIF.

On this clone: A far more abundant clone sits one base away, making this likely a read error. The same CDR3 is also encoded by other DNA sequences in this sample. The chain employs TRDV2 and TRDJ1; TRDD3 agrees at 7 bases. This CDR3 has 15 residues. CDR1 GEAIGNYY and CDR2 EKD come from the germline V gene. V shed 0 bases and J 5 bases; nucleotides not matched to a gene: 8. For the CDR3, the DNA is TGTGCCTGTGACACCGTGGGGGACCGGGCTGATAAACTCATCTTT. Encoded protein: CACDTVGDRADKLIF.

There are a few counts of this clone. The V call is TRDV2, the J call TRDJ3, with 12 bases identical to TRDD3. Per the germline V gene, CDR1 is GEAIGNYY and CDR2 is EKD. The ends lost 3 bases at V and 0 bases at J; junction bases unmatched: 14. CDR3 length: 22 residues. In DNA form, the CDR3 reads TGTGCCTGTGACGCACCAGAGCTGGGGGATACGCGATTCTCCTGGGACACCCGACAGATGTTTTTC. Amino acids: CACDAPELGDTRFSWDTRQMFF.

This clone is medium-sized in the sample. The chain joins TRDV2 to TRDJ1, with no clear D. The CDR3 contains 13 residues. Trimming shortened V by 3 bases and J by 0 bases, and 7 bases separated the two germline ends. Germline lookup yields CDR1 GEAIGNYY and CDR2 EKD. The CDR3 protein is CACDALNTDKLIF. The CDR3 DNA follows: TGTGCCTGTGACGCGCTCAACACCGATAAACTCATCTTT.

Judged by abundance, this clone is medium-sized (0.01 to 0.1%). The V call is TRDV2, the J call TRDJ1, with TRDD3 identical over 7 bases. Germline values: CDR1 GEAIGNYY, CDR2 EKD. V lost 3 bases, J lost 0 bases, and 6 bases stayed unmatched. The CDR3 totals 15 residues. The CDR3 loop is CACDVLGANTDKLIF. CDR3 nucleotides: TGTGCCTGTGACGTCCTGGGGGCCAACACCGATAAACTCATCTTT.

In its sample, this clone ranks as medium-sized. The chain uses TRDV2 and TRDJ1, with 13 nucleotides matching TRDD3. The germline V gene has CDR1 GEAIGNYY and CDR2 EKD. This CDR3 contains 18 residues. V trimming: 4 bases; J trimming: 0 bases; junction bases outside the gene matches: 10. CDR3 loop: CACDPLLGDTRYTDKLIF. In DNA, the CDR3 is TGTGCCTGTGATCCCCTACTGGGGGATACGCGGTACACCGATAAACTCATCTTT.

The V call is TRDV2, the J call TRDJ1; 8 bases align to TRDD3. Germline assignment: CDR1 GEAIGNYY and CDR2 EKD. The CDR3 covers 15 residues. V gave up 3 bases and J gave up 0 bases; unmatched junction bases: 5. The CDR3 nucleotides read TGTGCCTGTGACGGACTGGGGGTTAACACCGATAAACTCATCTTT. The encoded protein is CACDGLGVNTDKLIF.

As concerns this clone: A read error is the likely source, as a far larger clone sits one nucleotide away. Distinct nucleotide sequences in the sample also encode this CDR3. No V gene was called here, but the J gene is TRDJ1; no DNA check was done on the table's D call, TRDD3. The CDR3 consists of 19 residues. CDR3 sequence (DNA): TGTGCCTCCCCAACAACCATATACTGGGGGATAACCTACACCGATAAGCTCATCTTT. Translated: CASPTTIYWGITYTDKLIF.

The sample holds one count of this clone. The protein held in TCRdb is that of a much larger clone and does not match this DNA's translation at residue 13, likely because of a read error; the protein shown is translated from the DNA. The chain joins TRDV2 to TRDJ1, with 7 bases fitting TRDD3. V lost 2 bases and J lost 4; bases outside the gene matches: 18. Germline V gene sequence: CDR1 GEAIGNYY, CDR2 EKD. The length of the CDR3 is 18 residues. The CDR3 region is CACDSVAGGPRANDKLIF. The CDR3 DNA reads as TGTGCCTGTGACAGTGTTGCTGGGGGTCCCCGTGCCAACGATAAACTCATCTTT.

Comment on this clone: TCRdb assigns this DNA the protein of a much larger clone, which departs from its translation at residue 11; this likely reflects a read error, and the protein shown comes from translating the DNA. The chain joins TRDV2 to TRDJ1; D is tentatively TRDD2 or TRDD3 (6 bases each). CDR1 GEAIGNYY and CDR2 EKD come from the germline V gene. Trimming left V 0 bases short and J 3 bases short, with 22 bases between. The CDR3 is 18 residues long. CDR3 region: CACDTVTGMPPFPDKLIF. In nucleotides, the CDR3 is TGTGCCTGTGACACCGTTACTGGGATGCCGCCCTTCCCCGATAAACTCATCTTT.

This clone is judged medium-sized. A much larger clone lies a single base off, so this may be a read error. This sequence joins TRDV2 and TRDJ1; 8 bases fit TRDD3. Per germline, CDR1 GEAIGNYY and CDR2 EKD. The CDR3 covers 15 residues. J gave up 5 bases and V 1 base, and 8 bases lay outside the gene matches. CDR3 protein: CACDTIGIRRDKLIF. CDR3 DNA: TGTGCCTGTGACACGATTGGGATACGGAGAGATAAACTCATCTTT.

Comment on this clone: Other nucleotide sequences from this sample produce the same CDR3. As DNA, the CDR3 is TGCAGTGGGATCAACGCAGAGTCTCCTCTGCTCCTGTCTTGGGGGAATGATGCCTGTGGGAGTGCTTTGACAGCACAACTCTTCTTT. Encoded protein: CSGINAESPLLLSWGNDACGSALTAQLFF. No V gene call is available, although the J gene is TRDJ2; the table's D call TRDD3 went unverified against the DNA. The CDR3 has 29 residues.

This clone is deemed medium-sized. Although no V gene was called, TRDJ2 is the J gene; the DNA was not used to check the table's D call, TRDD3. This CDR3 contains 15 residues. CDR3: CAGGLGGALTAQLFF. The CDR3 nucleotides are TGTGCTGGGGGACTGGGGGGAGCTTTGACAGCACAACTCTTCTTT.

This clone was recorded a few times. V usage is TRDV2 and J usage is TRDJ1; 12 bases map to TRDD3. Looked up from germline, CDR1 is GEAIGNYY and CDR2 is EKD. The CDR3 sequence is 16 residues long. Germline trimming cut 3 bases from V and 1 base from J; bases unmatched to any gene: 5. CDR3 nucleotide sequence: TGTGCCTGTGACCTACTGGGGGATACCATCACCGATAAACTCATCTTT. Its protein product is CACDLLGDTITDKLIF.

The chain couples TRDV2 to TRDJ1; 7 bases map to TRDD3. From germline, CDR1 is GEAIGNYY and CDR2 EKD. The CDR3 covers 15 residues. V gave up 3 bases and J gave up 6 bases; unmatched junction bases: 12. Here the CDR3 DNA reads TGTGCCTGTGACGCCCTACTGGGGATTCACAATAAACTCATCTTT. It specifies CACDALLGIHNKLIF.

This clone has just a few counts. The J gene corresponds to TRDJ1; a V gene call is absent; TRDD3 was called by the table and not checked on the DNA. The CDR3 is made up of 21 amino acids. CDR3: CATLMSWGKARGGISTDKLIF. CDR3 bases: TGCGCTACTCTTATGTCTTGGGGAAAAGCGAGGGGGGGGATCTCCACCGATAAACTCATCTTT.

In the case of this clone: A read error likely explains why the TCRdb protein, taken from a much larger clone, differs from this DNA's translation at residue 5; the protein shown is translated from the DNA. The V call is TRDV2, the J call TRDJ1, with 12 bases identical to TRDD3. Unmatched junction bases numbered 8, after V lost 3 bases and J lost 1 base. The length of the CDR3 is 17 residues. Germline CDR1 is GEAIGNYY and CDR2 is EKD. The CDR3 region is CACDHVLGDTSTDKLIF. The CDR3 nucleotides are TGTGCCTGTGACCATGTACTGGGGGATACAAGCACCGATAAACTCATCTTT.